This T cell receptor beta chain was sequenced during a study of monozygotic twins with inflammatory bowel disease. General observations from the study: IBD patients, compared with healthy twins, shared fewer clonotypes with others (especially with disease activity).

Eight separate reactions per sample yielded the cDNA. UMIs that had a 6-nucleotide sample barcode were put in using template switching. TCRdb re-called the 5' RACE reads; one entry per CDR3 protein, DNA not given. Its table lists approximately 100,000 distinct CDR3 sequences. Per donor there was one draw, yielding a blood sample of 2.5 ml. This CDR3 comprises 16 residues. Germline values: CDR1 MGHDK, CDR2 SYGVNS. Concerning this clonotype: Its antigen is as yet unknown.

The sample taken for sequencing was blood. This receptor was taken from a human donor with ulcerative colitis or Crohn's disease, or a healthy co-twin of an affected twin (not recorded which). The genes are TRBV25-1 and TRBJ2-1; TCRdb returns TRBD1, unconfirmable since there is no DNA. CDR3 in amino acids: CASSEYSPGRENEQFF. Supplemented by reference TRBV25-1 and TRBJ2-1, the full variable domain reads EADIYQTPRYLVIGTGKKITLECSQTMGHDKMYWYQQDPGMELHLIHYSYGVNSTEKGDLSSESTVSRIRTEHFPLTLESARPSHTSQYLCASSEYSPGRENEQFFGPGTRLTVL.